This T cell receptor beta chain was sequenced in a study of CD8+ T cells in alopecia areata. General study points: With just one nonresponder, it is still uncertain whether baseline CD8+ expansion relates to response. Tofacitinib did not eliminate many expanded lesional clones from scalp or blood. Normal scalp showed lower clonality than lesional scalp, especially alopecia totalis/universalis.

Regarding this clone: The antigen is not known.

Sequencing relied on a cDNA template that was reverse transcribed from extracted RNA. Repertoires were generated with immunoSEQ multiplex PCR, while TCRdb's copy carries only in-frame clones and drops some. Here the sample spans around 140,000 clones, about 86% being singletons. Treatment defined: oral pan-JAK inhibitor, 5-10 mg twice daily. From alopecia areata patients, lesional scalp punch biopsies and peripheral blood were collected. The ends were cut back, 0 bases at V and 4 bases at J, with 8 bases in the middle. The CDR3 consists of 14 residues. In germline, CDR1 is SGHDT, CDR2 YYEEEE. The source of this sequence is a human donor with alopecia areata. The sample was CD8+ T cells sorted from blood, taken at week 4, from a patient treated with tofacitinib. The chain joins TRBV5-6 to TRBJ1-3; D gene ambiguous. CDR3 sequence (DNA): TGTGCCAGCAGCTTGGAGGGTTGGGGAAACACCATATATTTT. Translating gives CASSLEGWGNTIYF.